This TCR beta chain was identified in a study of T cells after yellow fever vaccination. TCRdb itself ran the 5' RACE reads through MiXCR, one entry per CDR3 protein. The sample yields 150,000 to 200,000 distinct CDR3 sequences, around 9.3% seen once. This clonotype was counted a few times. Its specificity is unknown. Study outcomes and limitations: Some clonotypes, a small share, were shared between CD4 and CD8 compartments. Once the booster was given, most primary-vaccination clones reappeared, at about 96% for CD4 and roughly 86% for CD8. A faster peak, day 5 versus 15, was reached by the weaker secondary response.

The CDR3 sequence is 11 residues long. The V end was cut by 8 bases, the J end by 6 bases, with 8 bases between. Looked up from germline, CDR1 is MNHEY and CDR2 is SVGEGT. Sample: CD8+ T cells sorted from PBMCs, taken 45 days after the yellow fever booster vaccination. The rearrangement joins TRBV6-2 or TRBV6-3 to TRBJ2-1; D may be TRBD1 (6 bases). The sequence came from a man between 18 and 29 years old who received the YFV17D yellow fever vaccine. The CDR3 region has the DNA TGTGCCAGCGGACAGCCCAATGAGCAGTTCTTC. Its protein product is CASGQPNEQFF.